The 26 T cell receptor beta chains below come from one sample, sequenced in a study of post-analysis software for immune sequencing data. Study-wide results and limits: The five TRBV segments detected at higher frequency in patients than in controls included TRBV5-6, TRBV5-1 and TRBV20-1.

Unique molecular identifiers featured in each of the TCR beta cDNA libraries. MiXCR was run by TCRdb on the PCR reads, yielding one entry per CDR3 protein. The data show some 800,000 distinct CDR3 sequences, 46% seen once. These receptors have no identified antigens. Input material: blood. The origin of the receptors is a girl between 10 and 17 years old with multiple sclerosis.

The chain combines TRBV7-2 with TRBJ1-5; 7 positions agree with TRBD1. Germline CDR1 reads SGHTA; CDR2 reads FQGNSA. V was pared by 0 bases and J by 5 bases, with 4 bases of the junction left unmatched. This CDR3 has 15 residues. The CDR3: CASSLAGGKDQPQHF. CDR3 DNA: TGTGCCAGCAGCTTAGCAGGGGGCAAGGATCAGCCCCAGCATTTT.

This sequence joins TRBV28 and TRBJ2-5; TRBD2 matches 12 bases. The end of the DNA fits TRBJ2-7 better, so the J call may be wrong. CDR3 length: 15 amino acids. Germline CDR1 MDHEN, CDR2 SYDVKM. The chain's CDR3 is CASSSRTSGIDEQYF. In DNA form, the CDR3 reads TGTGCCAGCAGTTCGCGGACTAGCGGGATAGACGAGCAGTACTTC.

The chain employs TRBV7-2 and TRBJ2-5; D is uncertain. Germline assignment: CDR1 SGHTA and CDR2 FQGNSA. V lost 2 bases to trimming and J lost 0 bases, with 7 bases between them. The CDR3 contains 14 residues. Written as DNA, the CDR3 is TGTGCCAGCAGCTTACCGCCGAACCAAGAGACCCAGTACTTC. Translated: CASSLPPNQETQYF.

The rearrangement joins TRBV6-5 to TRBJ1-2; D gene ambiguous. V was shortened by 8 bases and J by 4 bases, with 11 bases between the two germline ends. The germline gives CDR1 MNHEY, CDR2 SVGAGI. This CDR3 is built from 12 residues. CDR3 amino acids: CASHTMTYGYTF. Here the CDR3 DNA reads TGTGCCAGCCACACGATGACCTATGGCTACACCTTC.

The chain carries TRBV6-1 and TRBJ2-1; the D is unclear. The CDR3 consists of 12 residues. Germline CDR1 is MNHNS and CDR2 is SASEGT. Trimming left V 11 bases short and J 1 base short, with 9 bases between. The CDR3 bases are TGTGCCGGATTAGGGTCCTACAATGAGCAGTTCTTC. Translation gives CAGLGSYNEQFF.

The chain joins TRBV5-1 to TRBJ2-7, with TRBD1 identical over 7 bases. The germline V gene encodes CDR1 SGHRS and CDR2 YFSETQ. The CDR3 has 16 amino acids. V was pared by 3 bases and J by 3 bases, with 12 bases of the junction left unmatched. The CDR3 reads CASSSPDGTDNYEQYF. DNA of the CDR3: TGCGCCAGCAGCTCACCCGACGGGACAGATAACTACGAGCAGTACTTC.

Only a few counts were recorded for this clonotype. The chain has TRBV7-6 and TRBJ1-1; D is ambiguous. V was clipped by 2 bases and J by 4 bases, with 14 bases between them. Germline CDR1 reads SGHVS; CDR2 reads FNYEAQ. The CDR3 covers 15 residues. Written as DNA, the CDR3 is TGTGCCAGCAGCTTATCGAGGGCGTCGGGCACTGAAGCTTTCTTT. Translated: CASSLSRASGTEAFF.

As concerns this clonotype: A much larger clone lies one base from this, so it may be a read error. The chain employs TRBV11-2 and TRBJ2-5; 13 nucleotides agree with TRBD2. The last part of the DNA fits TRBJ2-7 better; the J call may be wrong. Germline V lookup: CDR1 SGHAT, CDR2 FQNNGV. The CDR3 length is 15 residues. For the CDR3, the DNA is TGTGCCAGCAACCCCGGACTAGCGGGAGCCTACGAGCAGTACTTC. This sequence encodes CASNPGLAGAYEQYF.

The table lists this clonotype with a few counts. This rearrangement joins TRBV4-3 to TRBJ2-7, with D tentatively TRBD1 (7 bases). V was shortened by 1 base and J by 6 bases, with 13 bases between the two germline ends. The CDR3 covers 14 residues. Germline loops: CDR1 LGHNA, CDR2 YSLEER. This CDR3 is CASSQVEGAAEQYF. The DNA for the CDR3 is TGCGCCAGCAGCCAAGTGGAGGGGGCGGCCGAGCAGTACTTC.

This clonotype was detected only a few times. This chain connects TRBV20-1 to TRBJ2-5; tentative D call: TRBD2 (5 bases). The CDR3 sequence is 12 residues long. Looked up from germline, CDR1 is DFQATT and CDR2 is SNEGSKA (reference sequence). V was trimmed by 3 bases and J by 4 bases, leaving 9 bases between them. The CDR3 loop reads CSASPRGETQYF. CDR3 nucleotide sequence: TGCAGTGCTAGTCCCCGGGGAGAGACCCAGTACTTC.

The V and J genes are TRBV6-5 and TRBJ2-6; D call uncertain. There are 17 residues in the CDR3. V lost 3 bases and J lost 4, with 16 bases in between. Per the germline V gene, CDR1 is MNHEY and CDR2 is SVGAGI. The CDR3 nucleotides read TGTGCCAGCAGTTATGGGCAGTCAAATGCGGGGGCCAACGTCCTGACTTTC. Translating gives CASSYGQSNAGANVLTF.

The chain links TRBV13 to TRBJ2-3; no reliable D call. V was pared by 5 bases and J by 6 bases, with 12 bases between. CDR1 is PRHDT and CDR2 is FYEKMQ in the germline V gene (reference sequence). CDR3 length: 13 amino acids. The CDR3 nucleotides are TGTGCCAGCAGCACCTCATATGGGGATACGCAGTATTTT. Amino acid sequence: CASSTSYGDTQYF.

This clonotype was seen a few times. The chain combines TRBV29-1 with TRBJ1-1, with a weak D call TRBD1 (6 bases). The CDR3 spans 13 residues. Germline V lookup: CDR1 SQVTM, CDR2 ANQGSEA. The V gene lost 6 bases and the J gene lost 0 bases, with 11 bases spanning the gap. The CDR3: CSVGQRMNTEAFF. In nucleotides, the CDR3 is TGCAGCGTCGGACAGAGAATGAACACTGAAGCTTTCTTT.

The V and J genes are TRBV7-9 and TRBJ2-7, with 7 bases aligning to TRBD1. J lost 6 bases, V lost 4 bases, and 3 bases had no gene match. The CDR3 loop spans 12 amino acids. The V gene's germline CDR1 is SEHNR and CDR2 FQNEAQ (reference sequence). The CDR3 bases are TGTGCCAGCAGCTCGGACAGGTTCGAGCAGTACTTC. It yields the protein CASSSDRFEQYF.

The chain couples TRBV20-1 to TRBJ2-7; TRBD2 might be the D (5 bases). The CDR3 contains 14 residues. CDR1 DFQATT and CDR2 SNEGSKA come from the germline V gene (reference sequence). Trimming took off 4 bases at V and 1 base at J, with 14 bases between the two ends. The CDR3 DNA is TGCAGTGCTACAGCCGGGGATGGGTCCTACGAGCAGTACTTC. Its protein product is CSATAGDGSYEQYF.

The V and J genes are TRBV10-3 and TRBJ2-3; 7 bases fit TRBD2. Trimming cost V 2 bases and J 2 bases; bases outside gene matches: 4. Germline V gives CDR1 ENHRY, CDR2 SYGVKD. This CDR3 has 15 amino acids. The CDR3, as DNA: TGTGCCATCAGTGAGCCTAGCGGAGACACAGATACGCAGTATTTT. Encoded protein: CAISEPSGDTDTQYF.

This clonotype came up once. This chain uses TRBV12-5 with TRBJ2-5; 10 bases align to TRBD2. V gave up 7 bases and J gave up 2 bases; unmatched junction bases: 13. Germline CDR1 is LGHNT and CDR2 is FRNRAP. The CDR3 contains 17 residues. The CDR3 DNA reads TGTGCTAGTGCCATGGCTAATCAGCGGGGGGGGCAAGAGACCCAGTACTTC. Its protein product is CASAMANQRGGQETQYF.

This clonotype turned up a few times. J is TRBJ2-5 and V is TRBV7-2; TRBD2 matches at 10 bases. The last part of the DNA fits TRBJ2-7 better; the J call may be wrong. Germline loops: CDR1 SGHTA, CDR2 FQGNSA. There are 15 residues in the CDR3. The DNA of the CDR3 is TGTGCCAGCAGTCCTAACCTAGCGGGAGCGGCCGAGCAGTACTTC. Its translation is CASSPNLAGAAEQYF.

The chain links TRBV27 to TRBJ2-4, with D perhaps matching TRBD2 (5 bases). V was trimmed by 7 bases and J by 15 bases, leaving 25 bases between them. CDR3 size: 14 residues. Germline-derived CDR1 and CDR2 are MNHEY and SMNVEV (reference sequence). In DNA form, the CDR3 reads TGTGCCAGCAATCCGGGTACTTCTTCGGGGTTATTGTACTTC. Translation gives CASNPGTSSGLLYF.

This clonotype was detected a few times. The chain employs TRBV6-6 and TRBJ2-3; D not certain. Germline-derived CDR1 and CDR2 are MNHNY and SVGAGI (reference sequence). V shed 2 bases and J shed 2 bases, with 2 bases lying between them. The CDR3 contains 12 residues. CDR3 region: CASSYATDTQYF. DNA for the CDR3: TGTGCCAGCAGTTACGCCACAGATACGCAGTATTTT.

The chain is built from TRBV4-2 and TRBJ2-6; D ambiguous. The CDR3 extends over 14 amino acids. Trimming shortened V by 1 base and J by 4 bases, and 5 bases separated the two germline ends. CDR1 LGHNA and CDR2 YNFKEQ come from the germline V gene. In DNA, the CDR3 is TGTGCCAGCAGCCAAGGTGGCGGGGCCAACGTCCTGACTTTC. Protein: CASSQGGGANVLTF.

J is TRBJ2-1 and V is TRBV7-9; D may be TRBD1 or TRBD2 (5 bases each). This CDR3 contains 16 residues. Trimming cost V 5 bases and J 1 base, with 15 bases left between them. Germline CDR1 and CDR2: SEHNR and FQNEAQ (reference sequence). The chain's CDR3 is CASSPAWGFSYNEQFF. The CDR3 coding sequence is TGTGCCAGCAGCCCCGCCTGGGGGTTTTCCTACAATGAGCAGTTCTTC.

The rearrangement joins TRBV20-1 to TRBJ2-1, with 16 bases identical to TRBD2. CDR1 and CDR2 from the germline V gene are DFQATT and SNEGSKA (reference sequence). The CDR3 is 19 amino acids. Trimming took 5 bases from V and 2 from J; bases not matched to a gene: 12. The CDR3 DNA reads as TGCAGTGCTCGAGGTTGGGGACTAGCGGGAGGGCCGACCTACAATGAGCAGTTCTTC. It translates to CSARGWGLAGGPTYNEQFF.

This chain links TRBV20-1 with TRBJ2-7; TRBD1 matches at 8 bases. Germline CDR1 is DFQATT and CDR2 is SNEGSKA (reference sequence). Trimming cost V 2 bases and J 2 bases; bases outside gene matches: 8. The CDR3 sequence is 15 residues long. The CDR3 DNA reads TGCAGTGCTAGACCCACAGGGGGGAGCCCCTACGAGCAGTACTTC. Translated: CSARPTGGSPYEQYF.

The chain joins TRBV29-1 to TRBJ1-1; TRBD1 matches 9 bases. With 6 bases clipped from V and 3 bases from J, the junction kept 2 bases outside the gene matches. Germline CDR1 SQVTM, CDR2 ANQGSEA. The CDR3 runs to 12 residues. The CDR3 is CSVNRGHTEAFF. In nucleotides, the CDR3 is TGCAGCGTCAACAGGGGGCACACTGAAGCTTTCTTT.

The table lists this clonotype with a few counts. The chain couples TRBV5-5 to TRBJ2-5; possible D gene TRBD2, 6 bases. V gave up 3 bases and J gave up 2 bases, with 14 bases separating them. This CDR3 has 15 residues. CDR1 SGHKS and CDR2 YYEKEE come from the germline V gene (reference sequence). The CDR3 region has the DNA TGTGCCAGCAGCTCGAGGACTCGGGAGCAAGAGACCCAGTACTTC. Protein sequence: CASSSRTREQETQYF.